The 14 T cell receptor beta chains presented below share a single source sample, sequenced in a study of blood T cell repertoires in COVID-19. The repertoire was sequenced with immunoSEQ multiplex PCR; TCRdb's copy has only in-frame clones and lacks some. The data contain some 320,000 clones, about nine tenths of them singletons. The sample comprised peripheral blood. These receptors were taken from a young woman with COVID-19, enrolled during active disease.

The chain employs TRBV27 and TRBJ2-2; the D gene is possibly TRBD2 (6 bases). V was shortened by 6 bases and J by 1 base, with 15 bases between the two germline ends. CDR3 size: 16 residues. Germline CDR1 and CDR2: MNHEY and SMNVEV (reference sequence). The CDR3 here is CASSFWGLENTGELFF. Written as DNA, the CDR3 is TGTGCCAGCAGCTTTTGGGGACTGGAGAACACCGGGGAGCTGTTTTTT.

V usage is TRBV19 and J usage is TRBJ2-7; possibly TRBD2 for D (6 bases). CDR1 LNHDA and CDR2 SQIVND come from the germline V gene (reference sequence). This CDR3 is 13 amino acids long. The ends were cut back, 3 bases at V and 6 bases at J, with 12 bases in the middle. The CDR3 here is CASSMLGGAEQYF. CDR3 nucleotide sequence: TGTGCCAGTAGTATGTTGGGCGGGGCCGAGCAGTACTTC.

The J gene is TRBJ2-4, the V gene TRBV5-6; a possible D gene is TRBD2 (5 bases). This CDR3 has 14 amino acids. Germline-derived CDR1 and CDR2 are SGHDT and YYEEEE. The V gene lost 4 bases and the J gene lost 12 bases, with 20 bases spanning the gap. Here the CDR3 DNA reads TGTGCCAGCAGCCGATCACTCGTCGGGGAGCGTCAGTACTTC. Translation: CASSRSLVGERQYF.

This chain links TRBV18 with TRBJ2-3; 10 bases agree with TRBD2. The CDR3 contains 17 residues. Germline V gene sequence: CDR1 KGHSH, CDR2 LQKENI. Trimming took 4 bases from V and 1 from J; bases not matched to a gene: 8. The CDR3 nucleotides are TGTGCCAGCTCACGAAGCACCGGGACTAGCGGCACAGATACGCAGTATTTT. It translates to CASSRSTGTSGTDTQYF.

The chain combines TRBV18 with TRBJ1-6, with 8 nucleotides matching TRBD1. Trimming at V came to 6 bases and at J to 9 bases, leaving 10 bases not matched to a gene. The length of the CDR3 is 15 residues. Germline V gene data show CDR1 as KGHSH and CDR2 as LQKENI. This CDR3 reads CASSLGQGSFSPLHF. The CDR3 nucleotides read TGTGCCAGCTCCCTCGGACAGGGTTCGTTTTCACCCCTCCACTTT.

The chain uses TRBV6-6 and TRBJ1-2; D might be TRBD1 (5 bases). Trimming removed 4 bases at V and 8 bases at J, with 20 bases between. The CDR3 covers 15 residues. Germline V gene sequence: CDR1 MNHNY, CDR2 SVGAGI (reference sequence). The CDR3 reads CASSSVGQPLTGYTF. DNA of the CDR3: TGTGCCAGCAGTTCTGTGGGGCAGCCTCTGACGGGCTACACCTTC.

The chain joins TRBV4-1 to TRBJ1-4, with D maybe TRBD1 (5 bases). The CDR3 is made up of 16 amino acids. Per germline, CDR1 MGHRA and CDR2 YSYEKL. V gave up 3 bases and J gave up 8 bases, with 19 bases separating them. In DNA, the CDR3 is TGCGCCAGCAGCCATTCCCCGAGGGGACTAGGGGAAAAACTGTTTTTT. It specifies CASSHSPRGLGEKLFF.

The chain links TRBV7-9 to TRBJ2-5; 13 positions agree with TRBD2. Germline CDR1 reads SEHNR; CDR2 reads FQNEAQ (reference sequence). The length of the CDR3 is 18 residues. The trim removed 2 bases at V and 5 bases at J, leaving 11 bases unmatched. The CDR3 DNA reads as TGTGCCAGCAGCTTATTAAGAAAAACTAGCGGGGGGGAGGAGACCCAGTACTTC. It is translated as CASSLLRKTSGGEETQYF.

The rearrangement joins TRBV3-1 (or the pseudogene TRBV3-2) to TRBJ2-1, with 10 bases fitting TRBD2. J lost 7 bases, V lost 3 bases, and 6 bases had no gene match. This CDR3 has 15 amino acids. Germline lookup yields CDR1 LGHDT and CDR2 YNNKEL (reference sequence). In DNA form, the CDR3 reads TGTGCCAGCAGCCACAGCGGGGGGGCTTGGAATGAGCAGTTCTTC. Its protein product is CASSHSGGAWNEQFF.

About this clone itself: It is unclear where the CDR3 begins or ends on the DNA, so no DNA is shown, and the CDR3 is as TCRdb lists it. This rearrangement joins TRBV19 to TRBJ1-2. In germline, CDR1 is LNHDA, CDR2 SQIVND (reference sequence). The CDR3 sequence runs 14 residues, both termini included. Here the CDR3 reads CASTLRAGVYGYTF.

The chain carries TRBV7-9 and TRBJ2-1, with 8 bases lining up with TRBD1. Germline loops: CDR1 SEHNR, CDR2 FQNEAQ (reference sequence). This CDR3 contains 15 residues. Trimming removed 3 bases from V and 8 bases from J; junction bases left unmatched: 9. The CDR3: CASSFARGRVDEQFF. CDR3 sequence (DNA): TGTGCCAGCAGCTTCGCCAGGGGGCGCGTGGATGAGCAGTTCTTC.

This chain uses TRBV4-1 with TRBJ1-2, with D tentatively TRBD1 (6 bases). V lost 3 bases to trimming and J lost 3 bases, with 11 bases between them. This CDR3 region has 14 residues. Germline assignment: CDR1 MGHRA and CDR2 YSYEKL. The DNA of the CDR3 is TGCGCCAGCAGCCATACAGGGTCCGACTATGGCTACACCTTC. The encoded protein is CASSHTGSDYGYTF.

The chain recombines TRBV28 with TRBJ1-1, with 8 bases identical to TRBD1. Germline assignment: CDR1 MDHEN and CDR2 SYDVKM. The V and J ends lost 6 bases and 1 base, in that order; junction bases with no gene match: 10. The CDR3 length is 16 residues. CDR3 in amino acids: CASRMGTGQENTEAFF. The CDR3 nucleotides are TGTGCCAGCAGAATGGGGACAGGTCAGGAGAACACTGAAGCTTTCTTT.

This clone was seen only a few times. The gene calls are TRBV27 and TRBJ2-5; tentatively, D is TRBD1 (6 bases). This CDR3 has 14 amino acids. From germline, CDR1 is MNHEY and CDR2 SMNVEV (reference sequence). Trimming left V 5 bases short and J 5 bases short, with 15 bases between. The CDR3 DNA is TGTGCCAGCAGTATTACAGGGTTGAGGGAGACCCAGTACTTC. It encodes CASSITGLRETQYF.